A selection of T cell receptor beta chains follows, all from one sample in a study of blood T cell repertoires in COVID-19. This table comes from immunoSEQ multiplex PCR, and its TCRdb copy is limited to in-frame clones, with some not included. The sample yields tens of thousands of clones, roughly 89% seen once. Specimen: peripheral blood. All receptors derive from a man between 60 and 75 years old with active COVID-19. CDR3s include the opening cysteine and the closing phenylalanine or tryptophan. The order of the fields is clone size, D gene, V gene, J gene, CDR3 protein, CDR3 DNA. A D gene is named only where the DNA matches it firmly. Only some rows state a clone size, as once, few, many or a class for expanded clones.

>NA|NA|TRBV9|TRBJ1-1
CASSVIGGTEAFF
TGTGCCAGCAGCGTAATAGGGGGCACTGAAGCTTTCTTT
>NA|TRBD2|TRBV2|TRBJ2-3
CASRGTSGNADTQYF
TGTGCCAGCCGAGGGACTAGCGGGAACGCAGATACGCAGTATTTT
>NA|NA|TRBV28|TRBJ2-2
CASSLSTHGELFF
TGTGCCAGCAGTTTATCGACACACGGGGAGCTGTTTTTT
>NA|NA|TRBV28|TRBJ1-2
CASSLFLAGSNYGYTF
TGTGCCAGCAGTTTATTTTTGGCAGGGTCAAACTATGGCTACACCTTC
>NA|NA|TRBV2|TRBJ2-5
CASREGGVSETQYF
TGTGCCAGCAGAGAAGGGGGGGTATCCGAGACCCAGTACTTC
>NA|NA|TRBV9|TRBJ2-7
CASSPSAQSSYEQYF
TGTGCCAGCAGCCCATCAGCGCAAAGCTCCTACGAGCAGTACTTC
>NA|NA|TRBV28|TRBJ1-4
CASSSLMSGFGEKLFF
TGTGCCAGCAGTTCACTTATGTCAGGGTTCGGTGAAAAACTGTTTTTT
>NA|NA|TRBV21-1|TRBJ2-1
CASSKRALAGGVGYNEQFF
TGTGCCAGCAGCAAAAGGGCGCTAGCGGGAGGGGTTGGCTACAATGAGCAGTTCTTC
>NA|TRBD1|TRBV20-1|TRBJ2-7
CSASEPGQRHF
TGCAGTGCTTCTGAACCGGGACAGAGGCACTTC
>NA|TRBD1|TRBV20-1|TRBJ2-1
CSARSGQGVLF
TGCAGTGCTAGATCAGGACAGGGAGTACTCTTC
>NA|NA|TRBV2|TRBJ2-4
CASSIADGEGNIQYF
TGTGCCAGCAGTATAGCGGATGGCGAAGGGAACATTCAGTACTTC
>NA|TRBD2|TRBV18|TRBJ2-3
CASSPPQFGRAGADTQYF
TGTGCCAGCTCACCACCGCAATTCGGGAGGGCCGGTGCAGATACGCAGTATTTT
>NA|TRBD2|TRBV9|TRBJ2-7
CASSPTGTSPRQYF
TGTGCCAGCAGTCCGACAGGGACTAGCCCTAGGCAGTACTTC
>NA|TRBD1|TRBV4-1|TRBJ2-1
CASSQEPGTVYNEQFF
TGCGCCAGCAGCCAAGAACCGGGGACAGTTTACAATGAGCAGTTCTTC
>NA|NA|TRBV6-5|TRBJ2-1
CASSYMARSTRSEQFF
TGTGCCAGCAGTTACATGGCGCGTTCCACGCGGAGCGAGCAGTTCTTC
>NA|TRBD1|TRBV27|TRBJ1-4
CASSRQGRANEKLFF
TGTGCCAGCAGCCGACAGGGTCGCGCTAATGAAAAACTGTTTTTT
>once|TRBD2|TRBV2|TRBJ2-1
CASRGSGTSVSREQFF
TGTGCCAGCAGGGGCTCCGGGACTAGCGTGTCACGGGAGCAGTTCTTC
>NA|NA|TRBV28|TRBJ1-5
CASSPPRSYSNQPQHF
TGTGCCAGCAGTCCCCCTCGTTCTTATAGCAATCAGCCCCAGCATTTT
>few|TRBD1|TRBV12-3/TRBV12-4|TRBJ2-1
CASSRDRYNEQFF
TGTGCCAGCAGCCGGGACAGATACAATGAGCAGTTCTTC
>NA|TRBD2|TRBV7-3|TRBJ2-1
CASSLAENNEQFF
TGTGCCAGCAGCCTAGCGGAAAACAATGAGCAGTTCTTC
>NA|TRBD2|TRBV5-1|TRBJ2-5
CASSLGGLAGLETQYF
TGCGCCAGCAGCTTGGGAGGTCTAGCGGGCCTGGAGACCCAGTACTTC
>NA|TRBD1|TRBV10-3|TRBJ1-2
CAISARQGPYGYTF
TGTGCCATCAGTGCAAGACAGGGCCCCTATGGCTACACCTTC
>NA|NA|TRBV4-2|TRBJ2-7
CASGQHYEQYF
TGTGCCAGCGGGCAACACTACGAGCAGTACTTC
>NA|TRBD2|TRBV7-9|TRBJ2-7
CASSLEWEGEQYF
TGTGCCAGCAGCTTGGAGTGGGAGGGCGAGCAGTACTTC
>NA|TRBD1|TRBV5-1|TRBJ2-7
CASSLSTGAEQYF
TGCGCCAGCAGCTTGTCGACAGGGGCCGAGCAGTACTTC
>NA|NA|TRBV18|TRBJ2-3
CASSPDAILLSGADTQYF
TGTGCCAGCTCACCAGATGCCATATTATTGAGTGGGGCGGATACGCAGTATTTT
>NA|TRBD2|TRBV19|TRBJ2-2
CASSIQGLAGTYTGELFF
TGTGCCAGTAGTATTCAGGGACTAGCGGGAACGTACACCGGGGAGCTGTTTTTT
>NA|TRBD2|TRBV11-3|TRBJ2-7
CASSLNLWSSGRDTYEQYF
TGTGCCAGCAGCTTAAATCTGTGGTCTAGCGGGAGGGATACCTACGAGCAGTACTTC
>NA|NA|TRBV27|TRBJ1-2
CASRTNRANGYTF
TGTGCCAGCCGTACTAACAGGGCTAACGGCTACACCTTC
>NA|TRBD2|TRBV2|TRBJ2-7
CASSSPLAGRLEQYF
TGTGCCAGCAGTAGCCCTCTAGCGGGCCGGCTCGAGCAGTACTTC
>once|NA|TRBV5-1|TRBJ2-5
CASRADQETQYF
TGCGCCAGCCGTGCGGATCAAGAGACCCAGTACTTC
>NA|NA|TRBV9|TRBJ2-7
CASSPDSYYEQYF
TGTGCCAGCAGCCCCGACAGCTACTACGAGCAGTACTTC
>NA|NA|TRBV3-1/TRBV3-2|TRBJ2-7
CASSQDRVGQYF
TGTGCCAGCAGCCAAGACAGGGTAGGACAGTACTTC
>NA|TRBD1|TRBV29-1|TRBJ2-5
CSVEAPQRGQGETQYF
TGCAGCGTTGAAGCCCCCCAGAGGGGGCAGGGAGAGACCCAGTACTTC
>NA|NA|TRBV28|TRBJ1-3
CASSSGTFFVAIYF
TGTGCCAGCAGTTCCGGGACATTTTTCGTCGCCATATATTTT
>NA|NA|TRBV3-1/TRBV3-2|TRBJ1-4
CASSQVGDPGAEKLFF
TGTGCCAGCAGCCAAGTTGGGGACCCAGGGGCTGAAAAACTGTTTTTT
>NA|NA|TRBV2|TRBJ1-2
CASMGLAGSYGYTF
TGTGCCAGCATGGGACTGGCCGGGAGCTATGGCTACACCTTC
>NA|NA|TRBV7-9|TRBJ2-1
CASLSGAYNEQFF
TGTGCCAGCCTTAGCGGCGCCTACAATGAGCAGTTCTTC
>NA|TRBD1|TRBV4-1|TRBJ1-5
CASSQDFGTVNQPQHF
TGCGCCAGCAGCCAAGATTTCGGGACAGTCAATCAGCCCCAGCATTTT
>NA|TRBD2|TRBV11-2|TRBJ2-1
CASSYGRWEGYNEQFF
TGTGCCAGCAGCTACGGGAGGTGGGAAGGGTACAATGAGCAGTTCTTC
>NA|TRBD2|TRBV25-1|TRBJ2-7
CASRTSADEQYF
TGTGCCAGCAGGACTAGCGCGGACGAGCAGTACTTC
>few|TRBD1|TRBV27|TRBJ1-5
CASSPSQGDGDQPQHF
TGTGCCAGCAGCCCTTCTCAGGGGGACGGGGATCAGCCCCAGCATTTT
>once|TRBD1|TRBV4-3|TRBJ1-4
CASSQEDRVLEKLFF
TGCGCCAGCAGCCAAGAGGACAGGGTCTTAGAAAAACTGTTTTTT
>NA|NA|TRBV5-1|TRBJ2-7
CASSRLRDRGTQTSGDPNEQYF
TGCGCCAGCAGCCGTCTCCGGGACAGGGGGACCCAGACTAGCGGGGATCCGAACGAGCAGTACTTC
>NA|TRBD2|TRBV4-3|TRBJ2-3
CASSQATYGGADTQYF
TGCGCCAGCAGCCAAGCAACCTACGGGGGGGCAGATACGCAGTATTTT
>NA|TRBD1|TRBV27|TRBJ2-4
CASSRTYRGPGKNIQYF
TGTGCCAGCAGTAGAACTTACAGGGGGCCTGGCAAAAACATTCAGTACTTC
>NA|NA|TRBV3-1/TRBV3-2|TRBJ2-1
CASSQGGQKKQFF
TGTGCCAGCAGCCAAGGGGGACAAAAAAAGCAGTTCTTC
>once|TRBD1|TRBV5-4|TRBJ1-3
CASSLGGTGASGNTIYF
TGTGCCAGCAGCTTGGGAGGGACAGGGGCCTCTGGAAACACCATATATTTT
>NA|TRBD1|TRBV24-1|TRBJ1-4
CATSDTGQGAEKLFF
TGTGCCACCAGTGACACCGGACAGGGAGCTGAAAAACTGTTTTTT
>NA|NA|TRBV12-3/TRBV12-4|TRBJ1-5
CASSLVGDQPQHF
TGTGCCAGCAGTTTAGTAGGGGATCAGCCCCAGCATTTT
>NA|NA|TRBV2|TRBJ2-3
CASTSDATWWSTDTQYF
TGTGCCAGCACATCCGATGCGACTTGGTGGAGCACAGATACGCAGTATTTT
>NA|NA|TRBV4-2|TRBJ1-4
CASSQGRGGGEKLFF
TGTGCCAGCAGCCAAGGGAGGGGCGGAGGGGAAAAACTGTTTTTT
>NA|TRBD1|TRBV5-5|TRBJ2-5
CASSLLDGTGLETQYF
TGTGCCAGCAGCTTGCTAGACGGGACAGGGTTAGAGACCCAGTACTTC
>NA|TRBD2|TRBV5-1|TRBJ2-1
CASSPASGSYNEQFF
TGCGCCAGCAGCCCAGCTAGCGGGAGCTACAATGAGCAGTTCTTC